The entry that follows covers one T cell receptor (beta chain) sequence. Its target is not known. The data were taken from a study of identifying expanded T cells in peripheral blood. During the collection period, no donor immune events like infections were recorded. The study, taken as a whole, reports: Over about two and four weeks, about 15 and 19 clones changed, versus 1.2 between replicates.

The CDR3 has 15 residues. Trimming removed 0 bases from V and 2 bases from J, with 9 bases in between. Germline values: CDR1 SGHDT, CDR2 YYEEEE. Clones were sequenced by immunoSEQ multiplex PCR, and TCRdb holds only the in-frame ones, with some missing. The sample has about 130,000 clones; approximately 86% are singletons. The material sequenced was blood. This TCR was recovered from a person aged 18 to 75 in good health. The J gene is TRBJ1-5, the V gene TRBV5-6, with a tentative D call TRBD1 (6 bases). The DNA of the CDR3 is TGTGCCAGCAGCTTGGAGAGGGGGGGCAATCAGCCCCAGCATTTT. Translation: CASSLERGGNQPQHF. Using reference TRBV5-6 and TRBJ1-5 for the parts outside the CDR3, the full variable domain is DAGVTQSPTHLIKTRGQQVTLRCSPKSGHDTVSWYQQALGQGPQFIFQYYEEEERQRGNFPDRFSGHQFPNYSSELNVNALLLGDSALYLCASSLERGGNQPQHFGDGTRLSIL.